The 19 T cell receptor beta chains reported below all come from one sample, sequenced in a study of T cell changes during pregnancy in multiple sclerosis. Sequencing was performed with immunoSEQ multiplex PCR; in TCRdb, only in-frame clones are kept and a portion is missing. This sample has 20,000 to 25,000 clones, with about 91% found just once. Specimen: CD4+ T cells from peripheral blood mononuclear cells, collected in the third trimester of pregnancy. The receptors were sampled from a female donor with multiple sclerosis, enrolled in a pregnancy study.

This clone was counted a single time. The chain recombines TRBV15 with TRBJ2-3; 9 nucleotides align to TRBD2. The germline V gene encodes CDR1 LNHNV and CDR2 YYDKDF (reference sequence). V lost 5 bases, J lost 6 bases, and 15 bases stayed unmatched. CDR3 length equals 17 residues. The DNA for the CDR3 is TGTGCCACCAGCCATAGCCCCCGACTAGCGGCCGCCGATACGCAGTATTTT. Its protein product is CATSHSPRLAAADTQYF. The whole variable domain, filled in from reference TRBV15 and TRBJ2-3, reads DAMVIQNPRYQVTQFGKPVTLSCSQTLNHNVMYWYQQKSSQAPKLLFHYYDKDFNNEADTPDNFQSRRPNTSFCFLDIRSPGLGDTAMYLCATSHSPRLAAADTQYFGPGTRLTVL.

The chain recombines TRBV5-1 with TRBJ2-3; 7 nucleotides agree with TRBD2. Germline assignment: CDR1 SGHRS and CDR2 YFSETQ. This CDR3 has 15 residues. The J segment lost 2 bases and the V segment lost 2 bases, leaving 5 bases of the junction unmatched. The CDR3 DNA sequence: TGCGCCAGCAGCTTAACTAGCGCTGTCACAGATACGCAGTATTTT. Its protein product is CASSLTSAVTDTQYF.

DNA for the CDR3: TGTGCCAGCACATCCGGGACAGGGTTCGATCAGCCCCAGCATTTT. Protein product: CASTSGTGFDQPQHF. The J gene is TRBJ1-5, the V gene TRBV28, with 9 positions matching TRBD1. J lost 5 bases, V lost 7 bases, and 9 bases had no gene match. From germline, CDR1 is MDHEN and CDR2 SYDVKM. The CDR3 spans 15 residues.

This chain uses TRBV28 with TRBJ2-5, with 9 bases matching TRBD1. This CDR3 spans 13 amino acids. J was trimmed by 5 bases and V by 10 bases; bases with no gene match: 8. The V gene's germline CDR1 is MDHEN and CDR2 SYDVKM. This chain's CDR3 is CAISTGGRETQYF. CDR3 nucleotides: TGTGCCATTTCGACAGGGGGGAGGGAGACCCAGTACTTC.

The chain employs TRBV5-6 and TRBJ2-3; 13 bases map to TRBD2. The V segment lost 3 bases and the J segment 3 bases; nucleotides outside the gene matches: 1. CDR3 length: 15 residues. Germline V gives CDR1 SGHDT, CDR2 YYEEEE. Here the CDR3 reads CASSSGLAGTDTQYF. CDR3 coding DNA: TGTGCCAGCAGCTCGGGACTAGCGGGGACAGATACGCAGTATTTT.

The rearrangement links TRBV7-2 to TRBJ1-1; D unclear. In germline, CDR1 is SGHTA, CDR2 FQGNSA. The CDR3 covers 11 residues. The V end was cut by 4 bases, the J end by 7 bases, with 7 bases between. CDR3 in amino acids: CASSSGFEAFF. The CDR3 DNA reads as TGTGCCAGCAGCTCCGGGTTTGAAGCTTTCTTT.

The rearrangement uses TRBV6-5 and TRBJ1-3, with 7 bases identical to TRBD1. Germline assignment: CDR1 MNHEY and CDR2 SVGAGI. J was trimmed by 2 bases and V by 6 bases; bases with no gene match: 4. The CDR3 length is 14 residues. CDR3 region: CASSFTGAGNTIYF. CDR3 sequence (DNA): TGTGCCAGCAGCTTTACAGGGGCTGGAAACACCATATATTTT.

Of note for this clone: At one end the junction does not follow the germline gene, possibly because of a read error. V is TRBV7-3 and J is TRBJ1-2; possible D gene TRBD1, 6 bases. CDR1 is SGHTA and CDR2 is FQGTGA in the germline V gene. This CDR3 is 14 amino acids long. Here the CDR3 reads CASSITGTGGRLAF. CDR3 bases: TGTGCCAGCAGCATCACAGGGACGGGCGGGAGGTTGGCCTTC.

This chain joins TRBV19 and TRBJ1-5; D unresolved. Trimming took off 1 base at V and 9 bases at J, with 4 bases between the two ends. The CDR3 extends over 11 amino acids. Germline-derived CDR1 and CDR2 are LNHDA and SQIVND (reference sequence). The CDR3 loop is CASSIGGPQHF. In DNA form, the CDR3 reads TGTGCCAGTAGTATAGGAGGGCCCCAGCATTTT.

This sequence joins TRBV5-1 and TRBJ1-4; TRBD1 matches 9 bases. Germline V gene sequence: CDR1 SGHRS, CDR2 YFSETQ. The CDR3 runs to 14 residues. V shed 0 bases and J 8 bases; nucleotides not matched to a gene: 2. The CDR3 here is CASSLGQGEEKLFF. The CDR3 nucleotides are TGCGCCAGCAGCTTGGGACAGGGGGAAGAAAAACTGTTTTTT.

This sequence joins TRBV6-5 and TRBJ1-2, with TRBD1 matching over 8 bases. Germline CDR1 MNHEY, CDR2 SVGAGI. The CDR3 loop spans 14 amino acids. V dropped 5 bases and J dropped 4; count of bases not matched to a gene: 6. CDR3 bases: TGTGCCAGCAGTCCGGGACAGGAGAGCTATGGCTACACCTTC. Translating gives CASSPGQESYGYTF.

The genes are TRBV11-3 and TRBJ2-1, with 9 bases aligning to TRBD2. The length of the CDR3 is 14 residues. CDR1 is SGHNT, CDR2 YENEEA, per germline. The V gene end was trimmed by 8 bases and the J gene end by 5 bases; junction bases not matched to a gene: 7. For the CDR3, the DNA is TGTGCCAGCTCCACTCAGCGGGGGGACAATGAGCAGTTCTTC. Translation gives CASSTQRGDNEQFF.

The chain combines TRBV6-1 with TRBJ1-1; D gene uncertain. The CDR3 loop spans 14 amino acids. V lost 6 bases and J lost 1, with 12 bases in between. Germline V gene lookup returns CDR1 MNHNS and CDR2 SASEGT. CDR3 loop: CASSPTRKNTEAFF. In nucleotides, the CDR3 is TGTGCCAGCAGCCCTACCCGAAAGAACACTGAAGCTTTCTTT.

There are a few counts of this clone. The V call is TRBV6-5, the J call TRBJ2-3; 7 nucleotides line up with TRBD2. The trim removed 4 bases at V and 4 bases at J, leaving 5 bases unmatched. Germline loops: CDR1 MNHEY, CDR2 SVGAGI. The CDR3 extends over 14 amino acids. The CDR3 here is CASSSAGSPDTQYF. The CDR3 DNA is TGTGCCAGCAGTTCAGCGGGGAGCCCAGATACGCAGTATTTT.

This clone has a handful of counts. The chain has TRBV18 and TRBJ1-1; tentatively, D is TRBD1 (5 bases). Trimming stripped 3 bases from V and 5 bases from J, with 10 bases between. Germline V gene sequence: CDR1 KGHSH, CDR2 LQKENI. The CDR3 runs to 13 residues. The CDR3 reads CASSPIRETEAFF. The CDR3 region has the DNA TGTGCCAGCTCACCTATCAGGGAAACTGAAGCTTTCTTT.

The rearrangement joins TRBV15 to TRBJ2-7, with 7 bases that match TRBD2. Germline values: CDR1 LNHNV, CDR2 YYDKDF (reference sequence). The ends lost 3 bases at V and 5 bases at J; junction bases unmatched: 7. This CDR3 is built from 14 residues. CDR3 bases: TGTGCCACCAGCAGGGGAGGGCGGTCTGACGAGCAGTACTTC. This gives the protein CATSRGGRSDEQYF.

The chain combines TRBV5-5 with TRBJ2-5; a possible D gene is TRBD1 (6 bases). CDR1 is SGHKS, CDR2 YYEKEE, per germline (reference sequence). The CDR3 consists of 18 residues. V lost 3 bases to trimming and J lost 0 bases, with 21 bases between them. The CDR3 bases are TGTGCCAGCAGCTCCTATCCAGATTGGACAGAGGACCAAGAGACCCAGTACTTC. It codes for CASSSYPDWTEDQETQYF.

This clone appeared a single time. J is TRBJ1-6 and V is TRBV5-8; tentatively, D is TRBD1 (6 bases). The CDR3 spans 16 residues. V was shortened by 5 bases and J by 2 bases, with 14 bases between the two germline ends. The germline CDR1 and CDR2 sequences are SGHTS and YDEGEE. For the CDR3, the DNA is TGTGCCAGCAGGAGTTTGTGGGGGCCCTATAATTCACCCCTCCACTTT. This encodes CASRSLWGPYNSPLHF.

The J gene is TRBJ2-7, the V gene TRBV30, with 7 bases lining up with TRBD1. This CDR3 is built from 17 residues. The V and J ends lost 0 bases and 2 bases, in that order; junction bases with no gene match: 13. Germline-derived CDR1 and CDR2 are GTSNPN and SVGIG (reference sequence). CDR3 in DNA: TGTGCCTGGAGTGTACCCCCCGCAGGGGGTGCTCCCTACGAGCAGTACTTC. This gives the protein CAWSVPPAGGAPYEQYF.